This T cell receptor beta chain was documented in a study of T cell repertoires in cytomegalovirus infection. Overall study results and limits: HLA-C-restricted CMV clonotypes gave the most frequent clonotype in two of eight donors.

As to this clonotype: The antigen is undetermined. The germline gene is not matched at one end of the junction; a read error may be the cause.

The V gene's germline CDR1 is SGHTA and CDR2 FQGNSA. This CDR3 region has 18 residues. MiXCR, applied by TCRdb to the reads, yields one record per CDR3 protein. Here the sample spans 300,000 or so distinct CDR3 sequences, around 25% being singletons. The sample comprised PBMCs. This TCR was sampled from a human donor in good health (CMV status not recorded). Some clones in this sample may be carry-over from other donors' samples. The rearrangement uses TRBV7-2 and TRBJ1-5; TRBD1 aligns across 9 bases. CDR3 amino acids: CASSLGQGSIYSNQPRHF. CDR3 nucleotides: TGTGCCAGCAGCCTGGGACAGGGTTCTATATATAGCAATCAGCCCCGGCATTTT.